A single TCR beta chain is shown here with its context. These data are taken from a study of PD-L1 blockade in urothelial cancer. Documented time point: pretreatment peripheral blood. Data came from immunoSEQ multiplex PCR; TCRdb stores just in-frame clones and leaves some out. The sample has around 63,000 clones, 81% seen once. CDR1 and CDR2 from the germline V gene are SGHNT and YYREEE (reference sequence). V was cut by 2 bases and J by 4 bases, with 13 bases left in between. The CDR3 runs 15 residues. The specimen comprised PBMCs, sampled around atezolizumab (anti-PD-L1) treatment. The rearrangement joins TRBV5-4 to TRBJ2-1, with a weak D call TRBD2 (5 bases). This TCR derives from a man in his 70s with urothelial cancer. CDR3 in amino acids: CASSFPSSGYNEQFF. For the CDR3, the DNA is TGTGCCAGCAGCTTTCCTAGCTCGGGTTACAATGAGCAGTTCTTC. The full variable domain, its missing parts supplied by reference TRBV5-4 and TRBJ2-1, is ETGVTQSPTHLIKTRGQQVTLRCSSQSGHNTVSWYQQALGQGPQFIFQYYREEENGRGNFPPRFSGLQFPNYSSELNVNALELDDSALYLCASSFPSSGYNEQFFGPGTRLTVL.